The 12 T cell receptor beta chains reported below all come from one sample, sequenced in a study of T cell responses to AZD1222 COVID-19 vaccine. TCRdb's table, derived via immunoSEQ multiplex PCR, lists solely in-frame clones and lacks some. Of 150,000 to 250,000 clones listed, approximately 90% are singletons. The specimen was peripheral blood, collected 28 days after the second AZD1222 dose. These receptor sequences come from an adult who received the AZD1222 COVID-19 vaccine.

The chain couples TRBV7-2 to TRBJ1-5; possibly TRBD1 for D (5 bases). The CDR3 totals 14 residues. The germline V gene encodes CDR1 SGHTA and CDR2 FQGNSA. Trimming pared 2 bases from V and 5 bases from J, leaving 10 bases between. This CDR3 is CASSLLRVDQPQHF. The CDR3 DNA reads as TGTGCCAGCAGCTTACTCAGGGTGGATCAGCCCCAGCATTTT.

V usage is TRBV3-1 (or the pseudogene TRBV3-2) and J usage is TRBJ2-6; D perhaps matches TRBD2 (6 bases). CDR3 length: 15 amino acids. Trimming cost V 4 bases and J 2 bases, with 9 bases left between them. The V gene's germline CDR1 is LGHDT and CDR2 YNNKEL (reference sequence). CDR3: CASSPWGAGANVLTF. The CDR3 DNA follows: TGTGCCAGCAGCCCTTGGGGGGCTGGGGCCAACGTCCTGACTTTC.

The chain is built from TRBV30 and TRBJ2-1, with D maybe TRBD2 (6 bases). The V gene's germline CDR1 is GTSNPN and CDR2 SVGIG (reference sequence). Trimming cost V 0 bases and J 3 bases, with 15 bases left between them. This CDR3 is built from 16 residues. The CDR3 reads CAWSVRSGHYYNEQFF. The CDR3 DNA follows: TGTGCCTGGAGTGTACGTAGCGGCCACTACTACAATGAGCAGTTCTTC. Combining the CDR3 with reference TRBV30 and TRBJ2-1 gives the whole variable domain SQTIHQWPATLVQPVGSPLSLECTVEGTSNPNLYWYRQAAGRGLQLLFYSVGIGQISSEVPQNLSASRPQDRQFILSSKKLLLSDSGFYLCAWSVRSGHYYNEQFFGPGTRLTVL.

The V call is TRBV7-2, the J call TRBJ2-1; D may correspond to TRBD1 or TRBD2 (5 bases each). Germline V gene data show CDR1 as SGHTA and CDR2 as FQGNSA. This CDR3 comprises 17 residues. V lost 3 bases and J 9 bases, leaving 24 bases between the germline ends. This CDR3 reads CASSFSPIANSGGEQFF. The CDR3 DNA follows: TGTGCCAGCAGCTTCTCACCCATAGCGAACAGTGGGGGTGAGCAGTTCTTC.

V and J are TRBV5-1 and TRBJ2-1; 7 bases align to TRBD2. The CDR3 length is 15 residues. Unmatched junction bases numbered 6, after V lost 4 bases and J lost 2 bases. Per germline, CDR1 SGHRS and CDR2 YFSETQ. CDR3 DNA: TGCGCCAGCAGCGTCAGCGGGACCCCCTACAATGAGCAGTTCTTC. This encodes CASSVSGTPYNEQFF. Supplemented by reference TRBV5-1 and TRBJ2-1, the full variable domain reads KAGVTQTPRYLIKTRGQQVTLSCSPISGHRSVSWYQQTPGQGLQFLFEYFSETQRNKGNFPGRFSGRQFSNSRSEMNVSTLELGDSALYLCASSVSGTPYNEQFFGPGTRLTVL.

The chain carries TRBV20-1 and TRBJ2-5, with D hard to call. CDR3 size: 11 residues. V dropped 1 base and J dropped 3 bases, with 3 bases sitting between them. Germline CDR1 is DFQATT and CDR2 is SNEGSKA (reference sequence). This CDR3 is CSARGKETQYF. CDR3 bases: TGCAGTGCTAGAGGGAAAGAGACCCAGTACTTC.

V usage is TRBV21-1 and J usage is TRBJ1-2; the listed D gene, TRBD1, was not tested against the DNA. TRBV21-1 constitutes a pseudogene. CDR3 size: 8 residues. The CDR3 region has the DNA TGTGCCAGCCCTACGGACAGCTTC. Its translation: CASPTDSF.

The chain is built from TRBV29-1 and TRBJ1-2; no reliable D call. Germline V lookup: CDR1 SQVTM, CDR2 ANQGSEA. V lost 4 bases to trimming and J lost 5 bases, with 5 bases between them. The CDR3 totals 10 residues. The CDR3 loop is CSVGGYGYTF. The CDR3, as DNA: TGCAGCGTTGGCGGTTATGGCTACACCTTC.

Written as DNA, the CDR3 is TGTGCCAGCAGTTGGGACGGAACTAATGAAAAACTGTTTTTT. Amino acids: CASSWDGTNEKLFF. J is TRBJ1-4 and V is TRBV28; TRBD1 might be the D (5 bases). Germline CDR1 MDHEN, CDR2 SYDVKM. This CDR3 has 14 amino acids. The ends were cut back, 4 bases at V and 1 base at J, with 7 bases in the middle.

This chain joins TRBV27 and TRBJ1-2; TRBD1 agrees at 10 bases. CDR1 and CDR2 from the germline V gene are MNHEY and SMNVEV (reference sequence). V was clipped by 4 bases and J by 3 bases; unmatched bases: 5. This CDR3 has 15 residues. The CDR3 coding sequence is TGTGCCAGCAGTTCTCCCGGGACAGGGGACTATGGCTACACCTTC. This gives the protein CASSSPGTGDYGYTF.

The chain employs TRBV9 and TRBJ2-7, with 10 bases aligning to TRBD1. V was clipped by 3 bases and J by 4 bases; unmatched bases: 10. The V gene's germline CDR1 is SGDLS and CDR2 YYNGEE. There are 16 residues in the CDR3. In DNA form, the CDR3 reads TGTGCCAGCAGCGGGGGGCTCCGGGACAGGGGTTACGAGCAGTACTTC. This gives the protein CASSGGLRDRGYEQYF.

The J gene is TRBJ2-1, the V gene TRBV5-4; TRBD2 matches 15 bases. The CDR3 totals 18 residues. After removal of 4 bases from V and 4 bases from J, the junction contained 9 bases not matched to a gene. CDR1 and CDR2 from the germline V gene are SGHNT and YYREEE (reference sequence). The CDR3 loop reads CASSRGTSGRTMYNEQFF. The CDR3 nucleotides are TGTGCCAGCAGCCGCGGGACTAGCGGGAGGACCATGTACAATGAGCAGTTCTTC.